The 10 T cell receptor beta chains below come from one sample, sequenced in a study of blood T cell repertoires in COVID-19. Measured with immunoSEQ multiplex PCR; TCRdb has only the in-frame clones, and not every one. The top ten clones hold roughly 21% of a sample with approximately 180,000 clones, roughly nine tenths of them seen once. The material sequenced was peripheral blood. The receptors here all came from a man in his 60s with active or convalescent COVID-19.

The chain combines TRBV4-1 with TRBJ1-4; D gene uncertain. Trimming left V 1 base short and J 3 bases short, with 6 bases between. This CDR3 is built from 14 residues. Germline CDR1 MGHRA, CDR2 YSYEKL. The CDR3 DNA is TGCGCCAGCAGCCAAGGCAGTTCTAATGAAAAACTGTTTTTT. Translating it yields CASSQGSSNEKLFF.

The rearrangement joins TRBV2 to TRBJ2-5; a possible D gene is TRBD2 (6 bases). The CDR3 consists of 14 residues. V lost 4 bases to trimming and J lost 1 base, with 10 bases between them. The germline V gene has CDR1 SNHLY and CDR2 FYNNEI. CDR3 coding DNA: TGTGCCAGCAGTGTGGCGGGGACCCAAGAGACCCAGTACTTC. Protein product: CASSVAGTQETQYF.

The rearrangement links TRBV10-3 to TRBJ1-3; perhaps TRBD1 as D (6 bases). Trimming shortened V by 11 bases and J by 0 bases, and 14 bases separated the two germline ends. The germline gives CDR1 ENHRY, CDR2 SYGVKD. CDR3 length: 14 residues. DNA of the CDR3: TGTGCCTCGACAGGATTTTACTCTGGAAACACCATATATTTT. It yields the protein CASTGFYSGNTIYF.

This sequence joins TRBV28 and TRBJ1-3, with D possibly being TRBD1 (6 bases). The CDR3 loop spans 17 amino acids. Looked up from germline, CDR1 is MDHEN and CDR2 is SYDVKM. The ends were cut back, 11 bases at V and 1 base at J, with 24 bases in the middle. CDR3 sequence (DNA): TGTGCCGCTCGACGGGGGGGGGCGATCATTTCTGGAAACACCATATATTTT. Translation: CAARRGGAIISGNTIYF.

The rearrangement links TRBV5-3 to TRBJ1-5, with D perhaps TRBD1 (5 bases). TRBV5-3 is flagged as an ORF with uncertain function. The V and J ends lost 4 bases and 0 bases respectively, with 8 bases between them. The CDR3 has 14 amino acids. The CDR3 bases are TGTGCCAGAAGCGTCGGACATAGCAATCAGCCCCAGCATTTT. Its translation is CARSVGHSNQPQHF.

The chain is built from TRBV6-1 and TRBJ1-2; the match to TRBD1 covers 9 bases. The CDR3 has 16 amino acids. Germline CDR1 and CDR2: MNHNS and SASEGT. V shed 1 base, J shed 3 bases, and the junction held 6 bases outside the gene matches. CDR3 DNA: TGTGCCAGCAGTGAAGTTACCGGGACAGGGTACTATGGCTACACCTTC. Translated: CASSEVTGTGYYGYTF.

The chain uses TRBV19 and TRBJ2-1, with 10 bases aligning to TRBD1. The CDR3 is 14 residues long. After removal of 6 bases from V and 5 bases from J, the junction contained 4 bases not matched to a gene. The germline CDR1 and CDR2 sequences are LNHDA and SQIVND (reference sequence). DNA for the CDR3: TGTGCCAGTAGAGCGGACAGGGGGGACAATGAGCAGTTCTTC. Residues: CASRADRGDNEQFF.

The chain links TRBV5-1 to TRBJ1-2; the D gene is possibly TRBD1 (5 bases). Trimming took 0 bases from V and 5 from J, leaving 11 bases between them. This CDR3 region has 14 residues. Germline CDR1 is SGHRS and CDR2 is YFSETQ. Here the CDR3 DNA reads TGCGCCAGCAGCTTGGAGGCGGCAGGGTATGGCTACACCTTC. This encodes CASSLEAAGYGYTF.

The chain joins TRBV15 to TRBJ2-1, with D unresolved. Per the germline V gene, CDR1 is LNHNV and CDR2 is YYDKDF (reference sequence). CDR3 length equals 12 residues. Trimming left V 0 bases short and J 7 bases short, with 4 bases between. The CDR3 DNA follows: TGTGCCACCAGCAGAGATGAGAATGAGCAGTTCTTC. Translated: CATSRDENEQFF.

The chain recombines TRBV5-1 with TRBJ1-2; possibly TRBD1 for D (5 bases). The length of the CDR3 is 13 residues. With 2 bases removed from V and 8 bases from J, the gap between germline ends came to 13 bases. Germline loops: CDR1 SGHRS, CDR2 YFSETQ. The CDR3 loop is CASSFLGQGGYTF. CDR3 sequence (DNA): TGCGCCAGCAGCTTTTTAGGGCAGGGAGGCTACACCTTC.